This entry is about one T cell receptor beta chain. Its antigen is not known. Clones were sequenced by immunoSEQ multiplex PCR, and TCRdb holds only the in-frame ones, with some missing. The repertoire holds 160,000 or so clones, with about 90% as singletons. The CDR3 sequence is 19 residues long. Germline-derived CDR1 and CDR2 are LGHNA and YSLEER. The V gene end was trimmed by 0 bases and the J gene end by 5 bases; junction bases not matched to a gene: 13. The data are from a study of T cell responses to AZD1222 COVID-19 vaccine. The study's findings and limits: Donors, mostly white British, included more females; clonal diversity was possibly underestimated. Only six AZD1222 recipients tested seropositive at baseline.

The chain links TRBV4-3 to TRBJ2-1; 10 nucleotides agree with TRBD2. The source is an adult in good health. Material: peripheral blood, obtained on day 0 of MenACWY control vaccination. CDR3 loop: CASSQDRGWLAGANNEQFF. CDR3 nucleotides: TGCGCCAGCAGCCAAGATCGGGGTTGGCTAGCGGGAGCCAACAATGAGCAGTTCTTC.